The 2 T cell receptor beta chains listed next were all sequenced from one sample in a study of blood T cells in healthy people across ages. It was with a sample-barcoded 5' primer and a J-beta primer mix that a second PCR of about 6 to 12 cycles was run. TCRdb reprocessed the 5' RACE reads via MiXCR and lists one record per CDR3 protein. The data contain 850,000 to 1,300,000 distinct CDR3 sequences, more than 40% of them singletons. Specimen: blood. These receptors were taken from a woman aged 60-75 years in good health.

The rearrangement uses TRBV11-2 and TRBJ2-7; 7 nucleotides line up with TRBD2. The CDR3 has 15 residues. J gave up 3 bases and V 0 bases, and 5 bases lay outside the gene matches. The germline V gene encodes CDR1 SGHAT and CDR2 FQNNGV. The CDR3 sequence is CASSLDRDYSYEQYF. The CDR3 nucleotides read TGTGCCAGCAGCTTAGATAGGGACTATAGCTACGAGCAGTACTTC.

The rearrangement uses TRBV2 and TRBJ2-5; 7 bases are a match to TRBD1. The closer fit of TRBJ2-7 to the DNA end suggests the J call may be wrong. Germline V CDR1 and CDR2: SNHLY, FYNNEI. The CDR3 has 15 amino acids. The CDR3 nucleotides are TGTGCCAGGGCGAGGGGGCGACAGGGCTCCTACGAGCAGTACTTC. Amino acids: CARARGRQGSYEQYF.